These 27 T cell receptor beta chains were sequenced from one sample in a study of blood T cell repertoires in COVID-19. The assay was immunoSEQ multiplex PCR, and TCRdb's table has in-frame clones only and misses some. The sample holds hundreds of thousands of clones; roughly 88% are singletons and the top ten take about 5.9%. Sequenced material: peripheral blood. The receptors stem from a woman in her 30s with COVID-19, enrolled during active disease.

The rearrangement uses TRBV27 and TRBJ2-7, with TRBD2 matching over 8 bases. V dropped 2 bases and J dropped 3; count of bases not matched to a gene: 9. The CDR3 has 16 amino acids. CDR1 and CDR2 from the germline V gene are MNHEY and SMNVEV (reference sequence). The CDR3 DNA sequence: TGTGCCAGCAGTTTAAAACCGGGAGGGGGAGGCTACGAGCAGTACTTC. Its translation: CASSLKPGGGGYEQYF.

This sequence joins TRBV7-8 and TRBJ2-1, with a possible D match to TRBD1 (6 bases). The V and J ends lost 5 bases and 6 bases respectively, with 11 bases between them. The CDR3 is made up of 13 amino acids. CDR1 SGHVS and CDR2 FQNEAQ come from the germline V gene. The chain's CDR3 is CASSKLTGNEQFF. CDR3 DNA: TGTGCCAGCAGCAAACTGACAGGCAATGAGCAGTTCTTC.

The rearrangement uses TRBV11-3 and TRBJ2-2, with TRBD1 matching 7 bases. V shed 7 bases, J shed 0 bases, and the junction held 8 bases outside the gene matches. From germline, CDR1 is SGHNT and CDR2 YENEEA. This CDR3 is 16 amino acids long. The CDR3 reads CASTGRTGTNTGELFF. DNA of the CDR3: TGTGCCAGCACCGGACGGACAGGAACGAACACCGGGGAGCTGTTTTTT.

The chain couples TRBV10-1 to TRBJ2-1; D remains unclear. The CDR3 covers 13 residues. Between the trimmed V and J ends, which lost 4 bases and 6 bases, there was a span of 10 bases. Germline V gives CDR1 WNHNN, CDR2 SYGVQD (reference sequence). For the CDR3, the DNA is TGCGCCAGCAGTGTGAGTCGTGGCAATGAGCAGTTCTTC. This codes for CASSVSRGNEQFF.

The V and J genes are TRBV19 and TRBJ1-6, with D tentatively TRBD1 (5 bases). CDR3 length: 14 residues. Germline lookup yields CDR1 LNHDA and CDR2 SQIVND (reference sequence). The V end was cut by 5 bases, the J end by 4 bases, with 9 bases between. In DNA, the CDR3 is TGTGCCAGTAGTGAGGACAATTATAATTCACCCCTCCACTTT. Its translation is CASSEDNYNSPLHF.

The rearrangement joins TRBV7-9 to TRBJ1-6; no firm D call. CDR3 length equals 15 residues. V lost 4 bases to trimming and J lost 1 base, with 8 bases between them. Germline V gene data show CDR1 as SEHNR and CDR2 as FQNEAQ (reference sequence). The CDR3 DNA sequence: TGTGCCAGCAGCTCGAGGGAGTCCTATAATTCACCCCTCCACTTT. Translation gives CASSSRESYNSPLHF.

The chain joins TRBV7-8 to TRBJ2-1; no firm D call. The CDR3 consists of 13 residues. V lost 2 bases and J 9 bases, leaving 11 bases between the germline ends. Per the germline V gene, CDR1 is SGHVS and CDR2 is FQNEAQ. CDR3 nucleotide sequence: TGTGCCAGCAGCTTACTGAGAAACGGTGAGCAGTTCTTC. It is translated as CASSLLRNGEQFF.

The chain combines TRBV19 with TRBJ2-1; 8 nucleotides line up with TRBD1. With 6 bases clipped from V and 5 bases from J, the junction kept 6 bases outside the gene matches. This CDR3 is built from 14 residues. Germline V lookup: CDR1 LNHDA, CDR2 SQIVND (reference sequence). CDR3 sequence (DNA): TGTGCCAGTAGCCCGACAGGGGAACACAATGAGCAGTTCTTC. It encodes CASSPTGEHNEQFF.

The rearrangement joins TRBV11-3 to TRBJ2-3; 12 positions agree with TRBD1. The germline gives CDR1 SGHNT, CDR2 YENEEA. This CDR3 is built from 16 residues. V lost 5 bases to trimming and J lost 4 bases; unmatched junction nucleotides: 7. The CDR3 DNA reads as TGTGCCAGCAGCGCTCCGGGACAGGGGGCTTCAGATACGCAGTATTTT. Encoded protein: CASSAPGQGASDTQYF. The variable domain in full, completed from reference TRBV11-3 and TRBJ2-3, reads EAGVVQSPRYKIIEKKQPVAFWCNPISGHNTLYWYLQNLGQGPELLIRYENEEAVDDSQLPKDRFSAERLKGVDSTLKIQPAELGDSAVYLCASSAPGQGASDTQYFGPGTRLTVL.

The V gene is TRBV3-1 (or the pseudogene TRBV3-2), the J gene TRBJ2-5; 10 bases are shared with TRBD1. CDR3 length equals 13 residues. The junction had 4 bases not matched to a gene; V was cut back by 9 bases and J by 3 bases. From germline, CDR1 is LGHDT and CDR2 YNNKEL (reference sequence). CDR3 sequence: CASSGQGKETQYF. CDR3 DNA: TGTGCCAGTTCGGGACAGGGGAAAGAGACCCAGTACTTC.

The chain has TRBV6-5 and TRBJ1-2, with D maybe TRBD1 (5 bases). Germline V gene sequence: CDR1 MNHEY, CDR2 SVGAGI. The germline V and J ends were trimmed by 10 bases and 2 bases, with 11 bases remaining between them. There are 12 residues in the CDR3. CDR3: CATSDSNYGYTF. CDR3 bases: TGTGCCACCTCTGACAGCAACTATGGCTACACCTTC.

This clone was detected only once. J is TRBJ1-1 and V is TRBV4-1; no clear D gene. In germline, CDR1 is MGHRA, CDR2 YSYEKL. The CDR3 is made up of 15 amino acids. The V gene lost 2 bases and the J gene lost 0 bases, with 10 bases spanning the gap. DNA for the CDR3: TGCGCCAGCAGCCAATTTACGGGAATGAACACTGAAGCTTTCTTT. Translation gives CASSQFTGMNTEAFF.

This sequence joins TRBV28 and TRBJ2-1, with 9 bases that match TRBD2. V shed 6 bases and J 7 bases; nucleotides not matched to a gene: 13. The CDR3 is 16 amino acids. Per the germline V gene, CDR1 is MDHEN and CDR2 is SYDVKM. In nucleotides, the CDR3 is TGTGCCAGCAGGGTAGCGGGGGATGGGTTGAGGAATGAGCAGTTCTTC. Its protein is CASRVAGDGLRNEQFF.

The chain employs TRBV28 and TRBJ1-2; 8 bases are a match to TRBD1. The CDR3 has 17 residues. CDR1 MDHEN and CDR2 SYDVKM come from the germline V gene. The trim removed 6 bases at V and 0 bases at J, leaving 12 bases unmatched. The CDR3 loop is CASSEPSGQATNYGYTF. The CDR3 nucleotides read TGTGCCAGCAGCGAACCTTCGGGACAGGCCACTAACTATGGCTACACCTTC.

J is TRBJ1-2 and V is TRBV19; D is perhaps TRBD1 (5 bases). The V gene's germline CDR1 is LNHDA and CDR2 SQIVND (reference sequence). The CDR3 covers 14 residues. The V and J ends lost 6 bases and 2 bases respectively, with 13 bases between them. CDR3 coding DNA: TGTGCCAGTAGGACCCTACAGGAGAACTATGGCTACACCTTC. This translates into CASRTLQENYGYTF. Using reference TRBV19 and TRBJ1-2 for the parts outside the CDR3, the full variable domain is DGGITQSPKYLFRKEGQNVTLSCEQNLNHDAMYWYRQDPGQGLRLIYYSQIVNDFQKGDIAEGYSVSREKKESFPLTVTSAQKNPTAFYLCASRTLQENYGYTFGSGTRLTVV.

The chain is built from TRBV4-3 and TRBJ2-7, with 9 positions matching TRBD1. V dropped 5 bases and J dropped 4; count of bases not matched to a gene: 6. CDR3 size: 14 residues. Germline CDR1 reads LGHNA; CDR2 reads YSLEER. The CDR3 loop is CASSEGQGRYEQYF. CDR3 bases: TGCGCCAGCAGCGAAGGACAGGGGAGGTACGAGCAGTACTTC.

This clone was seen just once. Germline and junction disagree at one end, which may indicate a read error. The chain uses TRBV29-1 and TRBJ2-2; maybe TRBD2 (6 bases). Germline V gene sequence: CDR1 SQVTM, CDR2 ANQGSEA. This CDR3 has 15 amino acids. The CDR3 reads CSVEAGTLNTGELFF. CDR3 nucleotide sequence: TGCAGCGTGGAAGCAGGGACTCTCAACACCGGGGAGCTGTTTTTT.

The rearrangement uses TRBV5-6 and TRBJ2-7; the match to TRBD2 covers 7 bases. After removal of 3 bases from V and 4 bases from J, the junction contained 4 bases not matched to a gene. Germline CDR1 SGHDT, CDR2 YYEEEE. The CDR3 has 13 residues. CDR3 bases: TGTGCCAGCAGCTGGGGGGGAGGTTACGAGCAGTACTTC. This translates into CASSWGGGYEQYF. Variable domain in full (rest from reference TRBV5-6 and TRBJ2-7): DAGVTQSPTHLIKTRGQQVTLRCSPKSGHDTVSWYQQALGQGPQFIFQYYEEEERQRGNFPDRFSGHQFPNYSSELNVNALLLGDSALYLCASSWGGGYEQYFGPGTRLTVT.

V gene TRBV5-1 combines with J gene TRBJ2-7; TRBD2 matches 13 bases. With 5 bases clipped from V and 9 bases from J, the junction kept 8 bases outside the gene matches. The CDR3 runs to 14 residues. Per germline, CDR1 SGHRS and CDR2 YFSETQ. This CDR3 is CASSTGTSGAMQYF. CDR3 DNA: TGCGCCAGCAGTACCGGGACTAGCGGGGCGATGCAGTACTTC.

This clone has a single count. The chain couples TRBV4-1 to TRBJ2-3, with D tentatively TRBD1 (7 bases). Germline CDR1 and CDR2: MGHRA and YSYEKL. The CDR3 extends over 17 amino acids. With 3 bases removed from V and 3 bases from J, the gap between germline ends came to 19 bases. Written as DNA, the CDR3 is TGCGCCAGCAGCCAGGCTAGATCAGGGGGGTGGACAGATACGCAGTATTTT. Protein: CASSQARSGGWTDTQYF.

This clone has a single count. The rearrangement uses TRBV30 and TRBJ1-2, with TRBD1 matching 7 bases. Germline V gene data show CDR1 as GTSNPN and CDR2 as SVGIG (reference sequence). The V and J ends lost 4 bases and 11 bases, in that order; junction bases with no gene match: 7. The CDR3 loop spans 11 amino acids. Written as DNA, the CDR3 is TGTGCCTGGAAACAGGGGATACAATACACCTTC. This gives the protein CAWKQGIQYTF.

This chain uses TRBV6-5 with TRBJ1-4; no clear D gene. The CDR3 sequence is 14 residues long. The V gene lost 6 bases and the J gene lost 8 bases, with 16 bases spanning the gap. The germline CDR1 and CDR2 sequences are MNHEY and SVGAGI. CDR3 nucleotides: TGTGCCAGCAGGGGAGCTGCGTTGGAGGAAAAACTGTTTTTT. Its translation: CASRGAALEEKLFF.

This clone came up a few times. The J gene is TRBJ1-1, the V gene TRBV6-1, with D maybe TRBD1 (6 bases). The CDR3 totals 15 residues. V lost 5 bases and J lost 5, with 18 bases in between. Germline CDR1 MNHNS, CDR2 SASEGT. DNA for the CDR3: TGTGCCAGCAGTACAGGGCCCTCCCTGATTACTGAAGCTTTCTTT. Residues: CASSTGPSLITEAFF.

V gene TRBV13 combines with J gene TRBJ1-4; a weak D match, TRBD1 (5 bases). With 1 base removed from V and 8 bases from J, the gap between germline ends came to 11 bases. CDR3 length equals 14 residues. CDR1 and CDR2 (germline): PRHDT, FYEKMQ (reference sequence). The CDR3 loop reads CASSLVRDVEKLFF. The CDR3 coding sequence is TGTGCCAGCAGCTTAGTCAGGGATGTAGAAAAACTGTTTTTT. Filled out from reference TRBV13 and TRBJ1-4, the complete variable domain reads AAGVIQSPRHLIKEKRETATLKCYPIPRHDTVYWYQQGPGQDPQFLISFYEKMQSDKGSIPDRFSAQQFSDYHSELNMSSLELGDSALYFCASSLVRDVEKLFFGSGTQLSVL.

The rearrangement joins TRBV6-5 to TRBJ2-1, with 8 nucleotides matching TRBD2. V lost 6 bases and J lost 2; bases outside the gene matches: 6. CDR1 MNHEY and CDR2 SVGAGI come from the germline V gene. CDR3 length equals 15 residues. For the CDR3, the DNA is TGTGCCAGCAGCCGGGGGGGGACTACCTACAATGAGCAGTTCTTC. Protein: CASSRGGTTYNEQFF.

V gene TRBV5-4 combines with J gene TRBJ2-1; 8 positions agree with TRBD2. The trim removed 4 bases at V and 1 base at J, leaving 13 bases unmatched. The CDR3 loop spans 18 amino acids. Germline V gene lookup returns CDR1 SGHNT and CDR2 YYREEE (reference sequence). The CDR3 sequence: CASSAGLALDPSYNEQFF. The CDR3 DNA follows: TGTGCCAGCAGCGCCGGACTAGCCCTAGATCCTTCCTACAATGAGCAGTTCTTC.

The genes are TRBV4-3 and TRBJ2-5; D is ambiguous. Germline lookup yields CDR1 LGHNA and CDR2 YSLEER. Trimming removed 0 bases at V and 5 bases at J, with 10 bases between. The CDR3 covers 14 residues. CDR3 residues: CASSQDVSLETQYF. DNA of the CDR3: TGCGCCAGCAGCCAAGATGTTAGCTTGGAGACCCAGTACTTC.